This T cell receptor (beta chain) was observed in a study of blood T cells in healthy people across ages. Overall study context: Using template switching, researchers captured about one barcoded beta molecule for each two T cells.

General study points: Per million T cells, the diversity of TCR beta decreased roughly linearly as age advanced.

V shed 6 bases and J shed 3 bases, with 9 bases lying between them. Germline V gene data show CDR1 as PRHDT and CDR2 as FYEKMQ (reference sequence). The CDR3 length is 12 residues. Caucasian individuals from Russia who were healthy and aged 6 to 90 acted as donors. The use of a sample-barcoded 5' primer and a J-beta primer mix characterized a second PCR of roughly 6 to 12 cycles. Through a template-switch adaptor with 12 random nucleotides, each cDNA molecule received a tag. One entry per CDR3 protein, called by TCRdb with MiXCR from the 5' RACE reads. The table lists over 1,200,000 distinct CDR3 sequences, approximately 59% of them singletons. This clonotype has only a few counts. Its target is not known.

J is TRBJ2-7 and V is TRBV13; D gene unclear. Specimen: blood. The receptor was derived from a man between 18 and 35 years old in good health. As DNA, the CDR3 is TGTGCCAGCAGAGCCGGAAACTACGAGCAGTACTTC. Amino acid sequence: CASRAGNYEQYF.